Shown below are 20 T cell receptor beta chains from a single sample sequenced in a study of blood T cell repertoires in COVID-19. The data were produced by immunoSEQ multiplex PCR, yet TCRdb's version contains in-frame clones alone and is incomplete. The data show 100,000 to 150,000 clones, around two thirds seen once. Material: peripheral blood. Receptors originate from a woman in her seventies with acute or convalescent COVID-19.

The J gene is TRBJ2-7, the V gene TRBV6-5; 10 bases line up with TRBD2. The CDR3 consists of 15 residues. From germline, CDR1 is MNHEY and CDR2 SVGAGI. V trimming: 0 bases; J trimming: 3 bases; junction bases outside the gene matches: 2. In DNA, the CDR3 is TGTGCCAGCAGTTACTCGTCTAGCGGGGGCTACGAGCAGTACTTC. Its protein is CASSYSSSGGYEQYF.

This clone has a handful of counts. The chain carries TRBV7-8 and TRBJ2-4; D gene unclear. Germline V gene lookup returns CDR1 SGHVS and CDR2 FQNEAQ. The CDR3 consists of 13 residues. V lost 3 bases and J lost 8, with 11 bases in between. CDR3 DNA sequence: TGTGCCAGCAGCTTCAGAGGTGGAGACATTCAGTACTTC. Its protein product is CASSFRGGDIQYF.

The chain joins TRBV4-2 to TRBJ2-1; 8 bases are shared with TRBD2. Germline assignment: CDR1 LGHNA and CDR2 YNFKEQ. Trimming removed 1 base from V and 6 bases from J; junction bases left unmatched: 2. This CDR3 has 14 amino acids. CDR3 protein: CASSQGLAINEQFF. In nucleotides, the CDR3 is TGTGCCAGCAGCCAAGGACTAGCGATCAATGAGCAGTTCTTC.

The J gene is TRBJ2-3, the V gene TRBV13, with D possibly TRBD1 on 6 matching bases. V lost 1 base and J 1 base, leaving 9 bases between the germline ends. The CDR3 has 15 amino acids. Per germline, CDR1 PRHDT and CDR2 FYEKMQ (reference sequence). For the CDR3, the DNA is TGTGCCAGCAGCTTAGATCGGACAGGCACAGATACGCAGTATTTT. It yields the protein CASSLDRTGTDTQYF.

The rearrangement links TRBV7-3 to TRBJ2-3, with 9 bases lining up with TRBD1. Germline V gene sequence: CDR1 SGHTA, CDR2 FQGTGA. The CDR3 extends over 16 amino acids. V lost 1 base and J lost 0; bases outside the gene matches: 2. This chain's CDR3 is CASSLMGQGSTDTQYF. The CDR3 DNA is TGTGCCAGCAGCTTAATGGGACAGGGAAGCACAGATACGCAGTATTTT. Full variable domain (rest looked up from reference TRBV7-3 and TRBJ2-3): GAGVSQTPSNKVTEKGKYVELRCDPISGHTALYWYRQSLGQGPEFLIYFQGTGAADDSGLPNDRFFAVRPEGSVSTLKIQRTERGDSAVYLCASSLMGQGSTDTQYFGPGTRLTVL.

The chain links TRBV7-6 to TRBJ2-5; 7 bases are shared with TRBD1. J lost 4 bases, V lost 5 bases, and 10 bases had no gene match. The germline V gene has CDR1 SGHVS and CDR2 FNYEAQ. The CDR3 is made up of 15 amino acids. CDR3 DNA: TGTGCCAGCAGCAAAATCCCTTCAGGGGGAGAGACCCAGTACTTC. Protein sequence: CASSKIPSGGETQYF.

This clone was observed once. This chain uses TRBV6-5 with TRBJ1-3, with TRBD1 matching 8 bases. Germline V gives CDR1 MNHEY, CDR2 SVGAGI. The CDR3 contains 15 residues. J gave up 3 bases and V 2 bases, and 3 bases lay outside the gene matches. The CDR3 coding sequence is TGTGCCAGCAGTTACCAGGGGGCGGATGGAAACACCATATATTTT. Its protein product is CASSYQGADGNTIYF.

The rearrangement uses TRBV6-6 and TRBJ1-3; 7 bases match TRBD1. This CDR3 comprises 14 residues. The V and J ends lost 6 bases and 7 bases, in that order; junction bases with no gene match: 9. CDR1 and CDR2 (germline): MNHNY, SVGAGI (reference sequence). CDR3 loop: CASSPLWDSNTIYF. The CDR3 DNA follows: TGTGCCAGCAGCCCCCTTTGGGACAGTAACACCATATATTTT.

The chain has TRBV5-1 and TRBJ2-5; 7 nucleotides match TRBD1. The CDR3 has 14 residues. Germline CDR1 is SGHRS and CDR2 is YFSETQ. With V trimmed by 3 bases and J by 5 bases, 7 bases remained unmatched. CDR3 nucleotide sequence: TGCGCCAGCAGCTCATCCGGGACAGCGGAGACCCAGTACTTC. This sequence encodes CASSSSGTAETQYF.

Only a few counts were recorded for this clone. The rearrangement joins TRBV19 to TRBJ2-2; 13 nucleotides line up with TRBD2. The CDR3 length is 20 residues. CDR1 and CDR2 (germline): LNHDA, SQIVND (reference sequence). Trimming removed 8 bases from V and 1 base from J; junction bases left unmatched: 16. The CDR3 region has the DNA TGTGCCAGTCAACCACAAACAACAAGACTAGCGGGAGGGAACACCGGGGAGCTGTTTTTT. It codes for CASQPQTTRLAGGNTGELFF.

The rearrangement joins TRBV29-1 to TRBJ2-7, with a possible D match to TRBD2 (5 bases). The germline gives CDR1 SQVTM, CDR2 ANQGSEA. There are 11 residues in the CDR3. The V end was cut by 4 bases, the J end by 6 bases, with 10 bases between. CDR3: CSVARGPEQYF. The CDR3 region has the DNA TGCAGCGTTGCCCGGGGTCCCGAGCAGTACTTC.

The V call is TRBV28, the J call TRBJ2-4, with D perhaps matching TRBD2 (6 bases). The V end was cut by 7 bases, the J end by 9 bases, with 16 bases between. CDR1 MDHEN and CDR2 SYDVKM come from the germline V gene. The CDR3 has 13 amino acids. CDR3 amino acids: CASTPGTGTIQYF. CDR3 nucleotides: TGTGCCAGCACGCCCGGGACTGGAACCATTCAGTACTTC. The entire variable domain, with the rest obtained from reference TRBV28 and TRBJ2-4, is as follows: DVKVTQSSRYLVKRTGEKVFLECVQDMDHENMFWYRQDPGLGLRLIYFSYDVKMKEKGDIPEGYSVSREKKERFSLILESASTNQTSMYLCASTPGTGTIQYFGAGTRLSVL.

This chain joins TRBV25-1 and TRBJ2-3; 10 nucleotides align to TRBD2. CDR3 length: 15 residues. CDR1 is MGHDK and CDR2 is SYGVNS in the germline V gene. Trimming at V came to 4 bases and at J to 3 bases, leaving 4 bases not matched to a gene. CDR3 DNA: TGTGCCAGCAGTGCCACTAGCGGGATTACAGATACGCAGTATTTT. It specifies CASSATSGITDTQYF.

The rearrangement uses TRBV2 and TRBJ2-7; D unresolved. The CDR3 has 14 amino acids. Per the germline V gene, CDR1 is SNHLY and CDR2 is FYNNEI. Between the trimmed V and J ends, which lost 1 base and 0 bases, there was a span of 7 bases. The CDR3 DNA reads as TGTGCCAGCAGTGAAGTACCTAGCTCCTACGAGCAGTACTTC. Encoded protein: CASSEVPSSYEQYF. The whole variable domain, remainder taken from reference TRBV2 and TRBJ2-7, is EPEVTQTPSHQVTQMGQEVILRCVPISNHLYFYWYRQILGQKVEFLVSFYNNEISEKSEIFDDQFSVERPDGSNFTLKIRSTKLEDSAMYFCASSEVPSSYEQYFGPGTRLTVT.

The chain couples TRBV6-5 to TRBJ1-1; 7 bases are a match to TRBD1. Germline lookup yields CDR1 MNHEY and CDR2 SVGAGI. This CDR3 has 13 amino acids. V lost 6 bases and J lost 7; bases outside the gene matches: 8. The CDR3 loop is CASRPQGTGEAFF. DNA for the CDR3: TGTGCCAGCAGACCACAGGGGACTGGTGAAGCTTTCTTT.

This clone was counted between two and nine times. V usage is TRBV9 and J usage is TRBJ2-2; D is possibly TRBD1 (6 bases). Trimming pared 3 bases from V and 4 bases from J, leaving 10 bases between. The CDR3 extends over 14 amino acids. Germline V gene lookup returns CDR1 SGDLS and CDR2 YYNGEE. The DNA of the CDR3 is TGTGCCAGCAGCGCGGAGACAGGCACCGGGGAGCTGTTTTTT. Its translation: CASSAETGTGELFF.

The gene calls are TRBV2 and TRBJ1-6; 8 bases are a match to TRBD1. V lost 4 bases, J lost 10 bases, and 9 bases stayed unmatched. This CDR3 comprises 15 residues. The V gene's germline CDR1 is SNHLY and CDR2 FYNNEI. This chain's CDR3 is CASSGGGRGQSPLHF. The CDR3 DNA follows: TGTGCCAGCAGTGGGGGTGGCAGGGGGCAATCACCCCTCCACTTT.

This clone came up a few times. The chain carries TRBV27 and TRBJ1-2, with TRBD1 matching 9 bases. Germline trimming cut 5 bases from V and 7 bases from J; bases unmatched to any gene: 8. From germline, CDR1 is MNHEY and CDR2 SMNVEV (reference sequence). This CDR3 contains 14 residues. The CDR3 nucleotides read TGTGCCAGCAGTCCACGGCGACAGGGGGGTGGCTACACCTTC. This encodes CASSPRRQGGGYTF.

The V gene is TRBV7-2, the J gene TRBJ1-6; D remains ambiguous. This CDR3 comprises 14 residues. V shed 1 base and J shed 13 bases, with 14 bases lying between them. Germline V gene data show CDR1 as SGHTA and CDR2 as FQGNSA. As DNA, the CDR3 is TGTGCCAGCAGCTTAGTAACTCCCGCTTCGCCCCTCCACTTT. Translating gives CASSLVTPASPLHF.

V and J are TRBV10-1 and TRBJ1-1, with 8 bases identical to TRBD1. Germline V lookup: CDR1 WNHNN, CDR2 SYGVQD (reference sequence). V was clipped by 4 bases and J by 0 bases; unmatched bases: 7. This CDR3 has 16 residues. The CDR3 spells CASSARQGTLNTEAFF. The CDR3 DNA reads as TGCGCCAGCAGTGCCAGACAGGGGACGTTGAACACTGAAGCTTTCTTT.